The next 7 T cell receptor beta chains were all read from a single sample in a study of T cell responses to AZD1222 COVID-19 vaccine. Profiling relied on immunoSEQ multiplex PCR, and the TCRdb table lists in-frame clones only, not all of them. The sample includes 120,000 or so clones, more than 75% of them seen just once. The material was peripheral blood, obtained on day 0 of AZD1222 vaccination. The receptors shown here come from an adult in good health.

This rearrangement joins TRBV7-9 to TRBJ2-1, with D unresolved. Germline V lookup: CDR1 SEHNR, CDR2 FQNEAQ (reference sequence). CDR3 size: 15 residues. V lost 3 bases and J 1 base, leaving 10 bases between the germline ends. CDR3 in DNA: TGTGCCAGCAGCTTCGGCGAAATTTCCTACAATGAGCAGTTCTTC. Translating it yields CASSFGEISYNEQFF.

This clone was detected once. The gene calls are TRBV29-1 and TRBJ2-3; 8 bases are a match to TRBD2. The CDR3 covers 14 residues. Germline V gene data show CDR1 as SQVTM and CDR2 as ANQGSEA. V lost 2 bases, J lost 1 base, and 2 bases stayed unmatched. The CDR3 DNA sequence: TGCAGCGTTGAAACTAGCGGCCGCACAGATACGCAGTATTTT. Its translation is CSVETSGRTDTQYF.

The CDR3 DNA is TGTGCCAGCAGCAGGACAGATCTCTACGAGCAGTACTTC. Its translation is CASSRTDLYEQYF. This chain uses TRBV11-2 with TRBJ2-7, with D perhaps TRBD1 (6 bases). Trimming shortened V by 5 bases and J by 3 bases, and 11 bases separated the two germline ends. The CDR3 has 13 residues. Germline lookup yields CDR1 SGHAT and CDR2 FQNNGV.

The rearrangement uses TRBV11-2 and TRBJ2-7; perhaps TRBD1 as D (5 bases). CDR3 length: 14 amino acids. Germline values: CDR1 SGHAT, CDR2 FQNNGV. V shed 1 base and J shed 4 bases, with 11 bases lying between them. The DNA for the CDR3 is TGTGCCAGCAGCTTAGTTGGCAGGGTGTACGAGCAGTACTTC. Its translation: CASSLVGRVYEQYF. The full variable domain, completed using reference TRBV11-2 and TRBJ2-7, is EAGVAQSPRYKIIEKRQSVAFWCNPISGHATLYWYQQILGQGPKLLIQFQNNGVVDDSQLPKDRFSAERLKGVDSTLKIQPAKLEDSAVYLCASSLVGRVYEQYFGPGTRLTVT.

DNA for the CDR3: TGTGCCACCAGCAGAGGGGGAGGAAAAGAGACCCAGTACTTC. It translates to CATSRGGGKETQYF. This rearrangement joins TRBV15 to TRBJ2-5; D is possibly TRBD2 (6 bases). CDR3 length: 14 amino acids. Per germline, CDR1 LNHNV and CDR2 YYDKDF (reference sequence). The germline V and J ends were trimmed by 1 base and 3 bases, with 9 bases remaining between them. Looking up the rest from reference TRBV15 and TRBJ2-5 gives the full variable domain: DAMVIQNPRYQVTQFGKPVTLSCSQTLNHNVMYWYQQKSSQAPKLLFHYYDKDFNNEADTPDNFQSRRPNTSFCFLDIRSPGLGDTAMYLCATSRGGGKETQYFGPGTRLLVL.

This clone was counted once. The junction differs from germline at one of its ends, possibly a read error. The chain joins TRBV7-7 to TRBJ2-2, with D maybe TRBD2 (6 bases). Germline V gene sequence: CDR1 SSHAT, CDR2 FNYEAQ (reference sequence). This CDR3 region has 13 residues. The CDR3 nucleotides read TGTGCTAGCAGCTTAGCGGACACCGGGGAGCTGTTTTTT. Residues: CASSLADTGELFF.

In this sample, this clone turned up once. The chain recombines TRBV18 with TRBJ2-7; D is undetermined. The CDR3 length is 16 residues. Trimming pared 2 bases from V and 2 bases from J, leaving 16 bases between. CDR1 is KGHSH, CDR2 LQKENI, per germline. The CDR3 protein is CASSPRATHNPYEQYF. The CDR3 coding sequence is TGTGCCAGCTCACCAAGGGCGACTCACAATCCCTACGAGCAGTACTTC.